This T cell receptor (beta chain) was identified during a study of identical twins. The ends lost 0 bases at V and 5 bases at J; junction bases unmatched: 6. The CDR3 loop spans 18 amino acids. Germline CDR1 WNHNN, CDR2 SYGVQD (reference sequence). In its sample, this clonotype was seen many times. Antigen unknown. A universal primer site came from template switching; cDNA carried unique molecular identifiers. One entry per CDR3 protein results from TCRdb running MiXCR on the 5' RACE reads. The repertoire holds about 200,000 distinct CDR3 sequences, 5.5% to 7.5% seen once, with 13% to 15% in the top ten. Broader study findings: Modelling underestimated the level of out-of-frame TCR alpha sharing observed in monozygotic twins. Twins shared beta out-of-frame sequences in excess, but this excess was weaker.

Donors were all healthy Caucasians. The same sample was also used in a study of T cells expressing NK-cell markers.

Sequencing was carried out using CD8+ T cells sorted from blood. This clonotype was sampled from a woman younger than 30 in good health. The V and J genes are TRBV10-1 and TRBJ2-3; 15 bases are a match to TRBD2. The CDR3 bases are TGCGCCAGCAGTGAGTCTGGGACTAGCGGGGGGATTGGAGATACGCAGTATTTT. This gives the protein CASSESGTSGGIGDTQYF.